This entry lists 9 T cell receptor beta chains sequenced from one sample in a study of beta chain features in type 1 diabetes (dated by TCRdb to about 2018). Libraries were constructed by the immunoSEQ multiplex PCR assay. All of the isolated RNA was reverse transcribed with the High Capacity cDNA Reverse Transcription Kit, so expressed TCRB transcripts were sequenced. TCRdb mirrors the immuneACCESS table, restricted to in-frame sequences. Some clones are absent from its copies; in checked studies, under half trace to an unresolved V gene, and the reason for the others is unknown. This sample gives approximately 300,000 clones in total; 9.5% to 12% of them show up just once. Over 0.015% of the sample goes to the ten largest clones. Sequenced input: naive CD4+ T cells from blood. The cell subset or site label corresponds to: true naive CD4+ T cells. The source of these receptors is a woman aged 30 to 39 in good health.

The rearrangement uses TRBV14 and TRBJ2-3; TRBD2 matches 10 bases. The CDR3 runs 16 residues. Germline V lookup: CDR1 SGHDN, CDR2 FVKESK. With 3 bases clipped from V and 6 bases from J, the junction kept 9 bases outside the gene matches. This CDR3 is CASSQIPGLAPDTQYF. The CDR3 coding sequence is TGTGCCAGCAGCCAGATACCGGGACTAGCGCCTGATACGCAGTATTTT.

The V gene is TRBV15, the J gene TRBJ2-3; D unresolved. Germline values: CDR1 LNHNV, CDR2 YYDKDF (reference sequence). The CDR3 spans 13 residues. With 4 bases removed from V and 5 bases from J, the gap between germline ends came to 10 bases. Here the CDR3 DNA reads TGTGCCACCAGCACAGTGTTCAGAGATACGCAGTATTTT. Its translation is CATSTVFRDTQYF.

In this sample, this clone turned up a few times. The chain is built from TRBV2 and TRBJ2-1; 10 bases fit TRBD1. The V gene end was trimmed by 3 bases and the J gene end by 10 bases; junction bases not matched to a gene: 9. The germline gives CDR1 SNHLY, CDR2 FYNNEI. CDR3 length equals 15 residues. The CDR3 region is CASSERDRGSREQFF. The CDR3, as DNA: TGTGCCAGCAGTGAGCGGGACAGGGGTTCACGGGAGCAGTTCTTC.

This chain joins TRBV4-1 and TRBJ1-2; TRBD1 matches at 8 bases. J was trimmed by 7 bases and V by 7 bases; bases with no gene match: 14. There are 15 residues in the CDR3. The V gene's germline CDR1 is MGHRA and CDR2 YSYEKL. The CDR3 loop is CASNRIGQGSSGYTF. The CDR3 nucleotides are TGCGCCAGCAATCGAATCGGACAGGGTTCAAGTGGCTACACCTTC.

This clone was counted only a few times. The gene calls are TRBV15 and TRBJ2-1; 11 bases match TRBD2. CDR3 length: 18 amino acids. The germline V gene encodes CDR1 LNHNV and CDR2 YYDKDF (reference sequence). With 0 bases clipped from V and 8 bases from J, the junction kept 12 bases outside the gene matches. This CDR3 is CATSRDRLLAGVSDEQFF. In DNA, the CDR3 is TGTGCCACCAGCAGAGATCGCTTACTAGCGGGAGTATCCGATGAGCAGTTCTTC.

The V call is TRBV5-4, the J call TRBJ2-7, with D uncertain. The CDR3 runs 12 residues. Germline V lookup: CDR1 SGHNT, CDR2 YYREEE (reference sequence). Between the trimmed V and J ends, which lost 0 bases and 7 bases, there was a span of 8 bases. The CDR3 DNA reads as TGTGCCAGCAGCTTGGGCCGTAGAGAGCAGTACTTC. It encodes CASSLGRREQYF.

In this sample, this clone turned up a few times. The V gene is TRBV5-1, the J gene TRBJ2-1; TRBD2 agrees at 11 bases. The CDR3 covers 15 residues. Germline loops: CDR1 SGHRS, CDR2 YFSETQ. Trimming at V came to 4 bases and at J to 2 bases, leaving 2 bases not matched to a gene. CDR3 loop: CASSVTSGAYNEQFF. The CDR3 DNA sequence: TGCGCCAGCAGCGTGACTAGCGGGGCCTACAATGAGCAGTTCTTC.

The chain carries TRBV30 and TRBJ2-7, with D possibly being TRBD1 (5 bases). Germline loops: CDR1 GTSNPN, CDR2 SVGIG (reference sequence). The CDR3 consists of 14 residues. Deletions cut 3 bases from V and 0 bases from J, with 12 bases between. The CDR3 region is CAWSQQVVSYEQYF. CDR3 bases: TGTGCCTGGAGCCAACAGGTCGTCTCCTACGAGCAGTACTTC.

This clone was counted a few times. The chain recombines TRBV9 with TRBJ1-3; 9 nucleotides agree with TRBD1. V lost 3 bases to trimming and J lost 1 base; unmatched junction nucleotides: 8. The CDR3 contains 17 residues. The germline V gene encodes CDR1 SGDLS and CDR2 YYNGEE. CDR3 nucleotide sequence: TGTGCCAGCAGCGGCTCCATGGGACAGGGTTCTGGAAACACCATATATTTT. This gives the protein CASSGSMGQGSGNTIYF.